Listed below are T cell receptor beta chains from one sample, sequenced in a study of CD8 T cells in Susac syndrome. MiXCR, applied by TCRdb to the immunoSEQ multiplex PCR reads, yields one record per CDR3 protein. The table records 85,000 to 120,000 distinct CDR3 sequences, approximately 94% of them present only once. The sequenced material came from CD8+ T cells from PBMCs. Source of these receptors: a human donor with Susac syndrome. Each CDR3 is given with its conserved first and last residue. The D gene is left open where the match is weak. The size field is filled for only some rows; it gives once, few, many or a size class.

CASSLHPGDNSPLHF,TGTGCCAGCAGCTTGCATCCAGGGGATAATTCACCCCTCCACTTT,TRBJ1-6,.,.,TRBV5-4
CASSDVGQGRHEQFF,TGTGCCAGCAGTGACGTGGGACAGGGGCGGCATGAGCAGTTCTTC,TRBJ2-1,.,TRBD1,TRBV6-4
CASGLKEGRGNIQYF,TGTGCTAGTGGTTTAAAAGAGGGCCGGGGGAACATTCAGTACTTC,TRBJ2-4,.,.,TRBV12-5
CASSVGDSDPYGYTF,TGTGCCAGCAGCGTAGGGGACAGCGATCCTTATGGCTACACCTTC,TRBJ1-2,.,TRBD1,TRBV9
CSVPTGRALYGYTF,TGCAGCGTACCGACAGGGAGGGCCCTCTATGGCTACACCTTC,TRBJ1-2,.,TRBD1,TRBV29-1
CASSHPGTGGDEKLFF,TGTGCCAGCAGCCACCCTGGGACAGGGGGAGATGAAAAACTGTTTTTT,TRBJ1-4,.,TRBD1,TRBV9
CSVGVLADTQYF,TGCAGCGTTGGGGTCCTCGCAGATACGCAGTATTTT,TRBJ2-3,once,.,TRBV29-1
CSARDRDRGLEQYF,TGCAGTGCTAGAGACCGGGACAGGGGGCTTGAGCAGTACTTC,TRBJ2-7,.,TRBD1,TRBV20-1
CASSPDRSSYNEQFF,TGCGCCAGCAGCCCAGACAGGAGCTCCTACAATGAGCAGTTCTTC,TRBJ2-1,.,.,TRBV4-1
CASSLWAGGPADTQYF,TGTGCCAGCAGTTTATGGGCGGGGGGGCCGGCAGATACGCAGTATTTT,TRBJ2-3,.,TRBD2,TRBV27
CASSFSQPQHF,TGTGCCAGCAGTTTTAGTCAGCCCCAGCATTTT,TRBJ1-5,.,.,TRBV28
CASSQDMGSSYEQYF,TGCGCCAGCAGCCAAGATATGGGCAGCTCCTACGAGCAGTACTTC,TRBJ2-7,.,.,TRBV4-3
CASSQEPGNTGELFF,TGCGCCAGCAGCCAAGAACCAGGGAACACCGGGGAGCTGTTTTTT,TRBJ2-2,once,.,TRBV4-3
CASTIQSYEQYF,TGTGCCAGTACCATCCAGTCCTACGAGCAGTACTTC,TRBJ2-7,.,.,TRBV19
CASGLAGFTGAFF,TGTGCTAGTGGTTTGGCAGGATTTACGGGGGCTTTCTTT,TRBJ1-1,.,.,TRBV12-5
CASSLMGDREQFF,TGTGCCAGCAGTTTAATGGGGGATCGTGAGCAGTTCTTC,TRBJ2-1,.,.,TRBV27
CASSFPVQRKTFQYF,TGTGCCAGCAGCTTCCCGGTTCAGAGGAAAACCTTTCAGTACTTC,TRBJ2-7,.,.,TRBV7-3
CASSEAGPAGIYGYTF,TGTGCCAGCAGTGAAGCCGGGCCCGCAGGCATCTATGGCTACACCTTC,TRBJ1-2,.,.,TRBV6-1
CASASAGVYEQYF,TGTGCCAGCGCGTCGGCAGGGGTGTACGAGCAGTACTTC,TRBJ2-7,.,.,TRBV6-5
CASSWTGGLHF,TGTGCCAGCAGCTGGACAGGGGGCCTCCACTTT,TRBJ1-6,.,TRBD1,TRBV7-8
CASRVVGDLGEETQYF,TGTGCCAGCAGGGTCGTTGGGGACTTGGGGGAAGAGACCCAGTACTTC,TRBJ2-5,.,.,TRBV7-9
CASSHLQSQETQYF,TGCGCCAGCAGCCATCTTCAGAGCCAAGAGACCCAGTACTTC,TRBJ2-5,once,.,TRBV4-1
CSVEEGNSNEQYF,TGCAGCGTTGAAGAGGGGAACTCTAACGAGCAGTACTTC,TRBJ2-7,.,.,TRBV29-1
CASSADNQETQYF,TGTGCCAGCAGCGCTGACAACCAAGAGACCCAGTACTTC,TRBJ2-5,.,.,TRBV9
CASTDHNPNQPQHF,TGTGCCAGCACAGACCATAATCCCAATCAGCCCCAGCATTTT,TRBJ1-5,.,.,TRBV12-3/TRBV12-4
CASSYATGPSYEQYF,TGTGCCAGCAGCTATGCGACAGGGCCCTCATACGAGCAGTACTTC,TRBJ2-7,.,TRBD1,TRBV7-3
CASSQGGQGPNTEAFF,TGCGCCAGCAGCCAAGGTGGACAGGGTCCGAACACTGAAGCTTTCTTT,TRBJ1-1,once,TRBD1,TRBV4-3
CASSLGMGPAEAFF,TGTGCCAGCAGCTTGGGGATGGGACCCGCTGAAGCTTTCTTT,TRBJ1-1,.,.,TRBV5-6
CSVEDGQGAGEQYF,TGCAGCGTTGAAGATGGACAGGGGGCGGGGGAGCAGTACTTC,TRBJ2-7,.,TRBD1,TRBV29-1
CASSVGGSQGNEQYF,TGTGCCAGCAGCGTAGGCGGGAGTCAGGGAAACGAGCAGTACTTC,TRBJ2-7,.,TRBD2,TRBV9
CSARDLGGREAFF,TGCAGTGCTAGAGATCTAGGGGGGCGAGAAGCTTTCTTT,TRBJ1-1,.,.,TRBV20-1
CATSRDAGYEQYF,TGTGCCACCAGCAGAGACGCGGGCTACGAGCAGTACTTC,TRBJ2-7,once,.,TRBV15
CASSRFSGSHTDTQYF,TGTGCCAGCAGCCGTTTCAGCGGGTCCCACACAGATACGCAGTATTTT,TRBJ2-3,.,.,TRBV9
CASSPSFRDLGDF,TGTGCCAGTAGTCCCTCCTTCCGGGACCTGGGAGACTTC,TRBJ2-7,.,.,TRBV19
CASGLGTEAFF,TGTGCTAGTGGTTTAGGCACTGAAGCTTTCTTT,TRBJ1-1,.,.,TRBV12-5
CSVHRVDTGELFF,TGCAGCGTACATCGCGTGGACACCGGGGAGCTGTTTTTT,TRBJ2-2,.,.,TRBV29-1
CASSVQGRDEQFF,TGTGCCAGCAGCGTTCAGGGACGAGATGAGCAGTTCTTC,TRBJ2-1,.,.,TRBV9
CASSLMGTGGANTEAFF,TGTGCCAGCAGCTTAATGGGGACAGGGGGCGCGAACACTGAAGCTTTCTTT,TRBJ1-1,.,TRBD1,TRBV7-3
CASRVTGTEAFF,TGTGCCAGCAGGGTGACGGGCACTGAAGCTTTCTTT,TRBJ1-1,once,.,TRBV19
CASRYHPRDTRLAKNIQYF,TGTGCAAGTCGCTACCACCCCCGGGACACCAGGCTAGCCAAAAACATTCAGTACTTC,TRBJ2-4,.,.,TRBV12-2
CASGEGWYTEAFF,TGTGCCAGCGGGGAGGGGTGGTACACTGAAGCTTTCTTT,TRBJ1-1,once,.,TRBV12-3/TRBV12-4
CASSPPDRPQETQYF,TGTGCCAGCAGCCCCCCCGACAGGCCCCAAGAGACCCAGTACTTC,TRBJ2-5,.,.,TRBV7-9
CASSPRDEQFF,TGTGCCAGCAGCCCGAGGGATGAGCAGTTCTTC,TRBJ2-1,.,.,TRBV13
CASSFLTGGERAFF,TGTGCCAGCAGCTTTTTGACAGGGGGCGAGAGAGCTTTCTTT,TRBJ1-1,once,TRBD1,TRBV7-9
CASSVGTGQMNEQYF,TGTGCCAGCAGCGTAGGAACAGGCCAAATGAACGAGCAGTACTTC,TRBJ2-7,.,.,TRBV9
CASSSEWGTDTQYF,TGTGCCAGCAGCTCAGAATGGGGCACAGATACGCAGTATTTT,TRBJ2-3,.,.,TRBV13
CASSPRRGETQYF,TGTGCCAGCAGCCCTCGAAGGGGAGAGACCCAGTACTTC,TRBJ2-5,.,.,TRBV6-5
CASSHWVGGRGEETQYF,TGTGCCAGCAGCCATTGGGTCGGAGGCAGGGGAGAAGAGACCCAGTACTTC,TRBJ2-5,.,.,TRBV3-1
CASKTLGDTEAFF,TGTGCCAGCAAAACGCTAGGAGACACTGAAGCTTTCTTT,TRBJ1-1,.,.,TRBV27
CASSFPETVYEQYF,TGTGCCAGCAGCTTCCCGGAAACAGTCTACGAGCAGTACTTC,TRBJ2-7,once,.,TRBV7-2
CATSDTYPSKSSYNEQFF,TGTGCCACCAGTGACACATACCCTAGCAAGAGCTCCTACAATGAGCAGTTCTTC,TRBJ2-1,.,.,TRBV24-1
CSVRGGQETQYF,TGCAGTGTTAGAGGCGGCCAAGAGACCCAGTACTTC,TRBJ2-5,.,.,TRBV20-1
CASRLGRALTGELFF,TGTGCCAGCAGGCTTGGAAGGGCGCTCACCGGGGAGCTGTTTTTT,TRBJ2-2,.,.,TRBV2
CASGPTGAYNEQFF,TGTGCCAGCGGACCGACAGGGGCGTACAATGAGCAGTTCTTC,TRBJ2-1,.,TRBD1,TRBV5-6
CASSQGLNTDTQYF,TGTGCCAGCAGCCAGGGACTAAACACAGATACGCAGTATTTT,TRBJ2-3,.,TRBD2,TRBV3-1
CASSPQVDGETQYF,TGCGCCAGCAGCCCCCAGGTAGATGGAGAGACCCAGTACTTC,TRBJ2-5,.,.,TRBV4-1
CASMGVTGELFF,TGTGCCAGCATGGGGGTAACCGGGGAGCTGTTTTTT,TRBJ2-2,.,.,TRBV6-6
CASSPTGGANYGYTF,TGTGCCAGCAGCCCTACAGGGGGAGCTAACTATGGCTACACCTTC,TRBJ1-2,.,TRBD1,TRBV27
CASRPGTGNTGELFF,TGCGCCAGCAGGCCCGGGACAGGGAACACCGGGGAGCTGTTTTTT,TRBJ2-2,.,TRBD1,TRBV5-1